The rows below give T cell receptor beta chains drawn from one sample of a study of blood T cell repertoires in COVID-19. Generated by immunoSEQ multiplex PCR, the TCRdb table keeps only in-frame clones and is missing some. Of 150,000 or so clones detected, approximately 86% appear once; the ten largest clones hold roughly 3.9%. Sequenced input: PBMCs or T cells enriched from blood (not recorded which). These receptors originate from a woman aged 40 to 49 who had been exposed to COVID-19. CDR3s include the opening cysteine and the closing phenylalanine or tryptophan. Fields, in order: D gene, V gene, J gene, clone size, CDR3 protein, CDR3 DNA. D genes are given only for firm matches. Rows may omit the clone size; those that give it use once, few, many or a size class.

.	TRBV11-3	TRBJ2-1	.	CASSFAASHEQFF	TGTGCCAGCAGCTTCGCCGCGAGCCATGAGCAGTTCTTC
TRBD1	TRBV6-5	TRBJ1-2	.	CASRTGTGGGYTF	TGTGCCAGCAGGACCGGGACAGGGGGTGGCTACACCTTC
.	TRBV9	TRBJ1-5	few	CASSVGQNQPQHF	TGTGCCAGCAGCGTAGGGCAGAATCAGCCCCAGCATTTT
TRBD2	TRBV7-2	TRBJ2-7	.	CASRRTSGDYEQYF	TGTGCCAGCAGGAGGACTAGCGGGGACTACGAGCAGTACTTC
TRBD1	TRBV29-1	TRBJ2-7	.	CSVDEQGVGEQYF	TGCAGCGTTGATGAACAGGGGGTGGGGGAGCAGTACTTC
.	TRBV3-1/TRBV3-2	TRBJ2-3	.	CASSQQGTSTDTQYF	TGTGCCAGCAGCCAACAGGGAACTAGCACAGATACGCAGTATTTT
.	TRBV6-2/TRBV6-3	TRBJ2-7	.	CASSYSEGWDYEQYF	TGTGCCAGCAGTTACTCGGAGGGGTGGGACTACGAGCAGTACTTC
TRBD1	TRBV11-2	TRBJ1-2	.	CASSRDRGSHQGYGYTF	TGTGCCAGCAGCAGGGACAGGGGGTCCCACCAAGGGTATGGCTACACCTTC
.	TRBV5-4	TRBJ2-1	.	CASSSRDEQFF	TGTGCCAGCAGCTCCAGGGATGAGCAGTTCTTC
.	TRBV11-1	TRBJ1-1	.	CASGRTENTEAFF	TGTGCCAGCGGCCGGACAGAGAACACTGAAGCTTTCTTT
TRBD1	TRBV5-6	TRBJ2-2	.	CASSWDRGISGELFF	TGTGCCAGCAGCTGGGACAGGGGAATTTCGGGGGAGCTGTTTTTT
TRBD1	TRBV29-1	TRBJ2-3	.	CSGLQGSGTDTQYF	TGCAGCGGGTTACAGGGGTCCGGCACAGATACGCAGTATTTT
.	TRBV11-2	TRBJ2-5	once	CASSLRRTVGLETQYF	TGTGCCAGCAGCTTACGGCGGACAGTCGGGTTGGAGACCCAGTACTTC
.	TRBV7-2	TRBJ2-3	.	CASSGNSGGVIPDTQYF	TGTGCCAGCAGCGGAAACAGCGGTGGAGTTATCCCAGATACGCAGTATTTT
.	TRBV6-5	TRBJ1-1	.	CASSYWGAGEGTEAFF	TGTGCCAGCAGTTACTGGGGGGCAGGGGAGGGCACTGAAGCTTTCTTT
.	TRBV1	TRBJ2-3	.	CTSSQDLPSGGETCTDTQYF	TGCACCAGCAGCCAAGATCTGCCTAGCGGGGGAGAAACCTGCACAGATACGCAGTATTTT
TRBD1	TRBV10-3	TRBJ1-5	.	CAISESQGDQPQHF	TGTGCCATCAGTGAGTCGCAGGGGGATCAGCCCCAGCATTTT